Listed below are T cell receptor beta chains from one sample, sequenced in a study of graft-versus-host responses after intestinal transplantation. The protocol was immunoSEQ multiplex PCR, while the TCRdb copy is restricted to in-frame clones and leaves out a portion. The data contain about 96,000 clones, roughly 90% of them singletons. Their antigen targets remain unknown. The material was unstimulated CD4+ T cells sorted from spleen or lymph node cells, obtained before intestinal transplant. Receptors originate from a human donor who received an intestinal transplant. Each CDR3 is given with its conserved first and last residue. A D gene is named only where the DNA matches it firmly. Clone size is stated in some rows and not others, as once, few, many or a class when expanded.

CDR3 protein: CASSPLTRISNSPLHF
CDR3 DNA: TGTGCCAGCTCACCTCTTACTAGAATCAGTAATTCACCCCTCCACTTT
clone size: NA
D gene: NA
V gene: TRBV18
J gene: TRBJ1-6

CDR3 protein: CASSQENRGGGYTF
CDR3 DNA: TGCGCCAGCAGCCAAGAAAACAGGGGCGGAGGCTACACCTTC
clone size: NA
D gene: TRBD1
V gene: TRBV4-3
J gene: TRBJ1-2

CDR3 protein: CASDLGTGLGKLFF
CDR3 DNA: TGTGCCAGCGATTTAGGGACAGGCCTCGGAAAACTGTTTTTT
clone size: few
D gene: TRBD1
V gene: TRBV2
J gene: TRBJ1-4

CDR3 protein: CASSVDRLDNNEQFF
CDR3 DNA: TGTGCCAGCAGCGTAGACAGGCTCGATAACAATGAGCAGTTCTTC
clone size: NA
D gene: NA
V gene: TRBV9
J gene: TRBJ2-1

CDR3 protein: CASSLTDNTDTQYF
CDR3 DNA: TGCGCCAGCAGCTTGACCGACAACACAGATACGCAGTATTTT
clone size: NA
D gene: NA
V gene: TRBV5-1
J gene: TRBJ2-3

CDR3 protein: CASSYKTTGVGYTF
CDR3 DNA: TGTGCCAGCAGCTATAAAACCACAGGGGTCGGCTACACCTTC
clone size: once
D gene: TRBD1
V gene: TRBV7-3
J gene: TRBJ1-2

CDR3 protein: CASSVGLSWERETQYF
CDR3 DNA: TGTGCCAGCAGCGTAGGCTTGTCCTGGGAGCGAGAGACCCAGTACTTC
clone size: NA
D gene: NA
V gene: TRBV9
J gene: TRBJ2-5

CDR3 protein: CASSVGGFRRNTIYF
CDR3 DNA: TGTGCCAGCAGTGTAGGAGGGTTCAGGAGAAACACCATATATTTT
clone size: NA
D gene: NA
V gene: TRBV6-4
J gene: TRBJ1-3

CDR3 protein: CASSDPASGTLEQFF
CDR3 DNA: TGTGCCAGCAGCGATCCAGCTAGCGGGACTCTTGAGCAGTTCTTC
clone size: NA
D gene: TRBD2
V gene: TRBV6-4
J gene: TRBJ2-1

CDR3 protein: CASSLLSGGLLYNEQFF
CDR3 DNA: TGTGCCAGCAGCTTACTTAGCGGGGGGCTATTATACAATGAGCAGTTCTTC
clone size: NA
D gene: TRBD2
V gene: TRBV7-6
J gene: TRBJ2-1

CDR3 protein: CASSFRDRVREQYF
CDR3 DNA: TGTGCCAGCAGCTTCCGGGACAGGGTGCGCGAGCAGTACTTC
clone size: NA
D gene: TRBD1
V gene: TRBV7-2
J gene: TRBJ2-7

CDR3 protein: CAWSVDRGIGEKLFF
CDR3 DNA: TGTGCCTGGAGTGTGGACAGGGGGATAGGGGAAAAACTGTTTTTT
clone size: NA
D gene: TRBD1
V gene: TRBV30
J gene: TRBJ1-4

CDR3 protein: CSYRRDRGTEQYF
CDR3 DNA: TGCAGCTACCGCCGGGACAGGGGAACCGAGCAGTACTTC
clone size: NA
D gene: TRBD1
V gene: TRBV29-1
J gene: TRBJ2-7

CDR3 protein: CASSLPGISGANVLTF
CDR3 DNA: TGTGCCAGCAGCTTACCCGGGATCTCTGGGGCCAACGTCCTGACTTTC
clone size: NA
D gene: NA
V gene: TRBV7-8
J gene: TRBJ2-6

CDR3 protein: CASSRAGNEKLFF
CDR3 DNA: TGTGCCAGCTCGAGAGCAGGGAATGAAAAACTGTTTTTT
clone size: NA
D gene: NA
V gene: TRBV18
J gene: TRBJ1-4

CDR3 protein: CAWSRDRAIYEQYF
CDR3 DNA: TGTGCCTGGAGCCGGGACAGGGCAATATACGAGCAGTACTTC
clone size: NA
D gene: TRBD1
V gene: TRBV30
J gene: TRBJ2-7

CDR3 protein: CASSIEFYGELFF
CDR3 DNA: TGTGCCAGTAGTATAGAATTTTACGGGGAGCTGTTTTTT
clone size: NA
D gene: NA
V gene: TRBV19
J gene: TRBJ2-2

CDR3 protein: CASSTGQGNNEQFF
CDR3 DNA: TGCGCCAGCAGCACGGGACAGGGCAACAATGAGCAGTTCTTC
clone size: NA
D gene: TRBD1
V gene: TRBV4-1
J gene: TRBJ2-1

CDR3 protein: CASSPATGELEKLFF
CDR3 DNA: TGTGCCAGCAGCCCCGCGACAGGGGAACTTGAAAAACTGTTTTTT
clone size: NA
D gene: TRBD1
V gene: TRBV7-9
J gene: TRBJ1-4

CDR3 protein: CAWTFEQDRGYTF
CDR3 DNA: TGTGCCTGGACCTTTGAACAGGACCGGGGCTACACCTTC
clone size: NA
D gene: NA
V gene: TRBV30
J gene: TRBJ1-2

CDR3 protein: CAISESGMGSEAFF
CDR3 DNA: TGTGCCATCAGTGAGTCGGGCATGGGCAGTGAAGCTTTCTTT
clone size: NA
D gene: NA
V gene: TRBV10-3
J gene: TRBJ1-1

CDR3 protein: CASSPDRGRNGYTF
CDR3 DNA: TGTGCCAGCAGCCCTGACAGGGGGCGAAATGGCTACACCTTC
clone size: NA
D gene: TRBD1
V gene: TRBV7-3
J gene: TRBJ1-2

CDR3 protein: CASSLGGGNTEAFF
CDR3 DNA: TGTGCCAGCAGCCTCGGGGGGGGTAACACTGAAGCTTTCTTT
clone size: NA
D gene: NA
V gene: TRBV7-2
J gene: TRBJ1-1

CDR3 protein: CASSQNPYVGQGVLNTEAFF
CDR3 DNA: TGCGCCAGCAGCCAAAACCCCTACGTTGGACAGGGGGTCCTGAACACTGAAGCTTTCTTT
clone size: NA
D gene: TRBD1
V gene: TRBV4-1
J gene: TRBJ1-1

CDR3 protein: CASSWRLAGTNTGELFF
CDR3 DNA: TGTGCCAGCAGCTGGCGACTAGCGGGCACGAACACCGGGGAGCTGTTTTTT
clone size: NA
D gene: TRBD2
V gene: TRBV5-6
J gene: TRBJ2-2

CDR3 protein: CASSLLAGTDTQYF
CDR3 DNA: TGCGCCAGCAGCTTGCTAGCGGGCACAGATACGCAGTATTTT
clone size: few
D gene: TRBD2
V gene: TRBV5-1
J gene: TRBJ2-3

CDR3 protein: CASSSRQGADTQYF
CDR3 DNA: TGTGCCAGCAGCTCGCGACAGGGGGCAGATACGCAGTATTTT
clone size: once
D gene: TRBD1
V gene: TRBV7-6
J gene: TRBJ2-3

CDR3 protein: CASSGRGTASGRKETQYF
CDR3 DNA: TGTGCCAGCAGCGGTCGTGGAACGGCTAGCGGGCGAAAAGAGACCCAGTACTTC
clone size: NA
D gene: TRBD2
V gene: TRBV4-2
J gene: TRBJ2-5

CDR3 protein: CASSFAPPGVRSPLHF
CDR3 DNA: TGTGCCAGCAGTTTTGCCCCGCCAGGGGTTCGGTCACCCCTCCACTTT
clone size: NA
D gene: NA
V gene: TRBV27
J gene: TRBJ1-6

CDR3 protein: CASSQETGLASPYEQYF
CDR3 DNA: TGCGCCAGCAGCCAAGAAACCGGACTAGCGAGCCCCTACGAGCAGTACTTC
clone size: NA
D gene: TRBD2
V gene: TRBV4-1
J gene: TRBJ2-7

CDR3 protein: CSVGLAGVGYNEQFF
CDR3 DNA: TGCAGCGTTGGACTAGCGGGAGTGGGGTACAATGAGCAGTTCTTC
clone size: NA
D gene: TRBD2
V gene: TRBV29-1
J gene: TRBJ2-1